This entry concerns a single TCR beta chain. Its cognate antigen is unknown. This CDR3 is 14 amino acids long. Looked up from germline, CDR1 is GTSNPN and CDR2 is SVGIG (reference sequence). Trimming pared 0 bases from V and 3 bases from J, leaving 11 bases between. This sample was taken from a study of cytomegalovirus exposure and HLA in healthy donors. Overall study: The approximately 670 first-cohort repertoires and the roughly 130 validation repertoires shared the same platform, a later analysis reported.

Generated by immunoSEQ multiplex PCR, the TCRdb table keeps only in-frame clones and is missing some. There are roughly 330,000 clones in the sample; about nine tenths occur only once, and 1.2% lies in the top ten. The donors were members of the validation cohort comprising over a hundred subjects, separate from the roughly 670-subject first cohort. Findings and limits, study-wide: There were about 160 TCR beta chains listed as cytomegalovirus-associated. According to reports, the classifier identified cytomegalovirus status with high specificity and sensitivity.

The chain combines TRBV30 with TRBJ1-1, with D tentatively TRBD1 (6 bases). Material: PBMCs. This clonotype originated in a woman in her 30s in good health and CMV-seropositive. DNA of the CDR3: TGTGCCTGGAGTGTACTAGGGGGGTACACTGAAGCTTTCTTT. Amino acids: CAWSVLGGYTEAFF.